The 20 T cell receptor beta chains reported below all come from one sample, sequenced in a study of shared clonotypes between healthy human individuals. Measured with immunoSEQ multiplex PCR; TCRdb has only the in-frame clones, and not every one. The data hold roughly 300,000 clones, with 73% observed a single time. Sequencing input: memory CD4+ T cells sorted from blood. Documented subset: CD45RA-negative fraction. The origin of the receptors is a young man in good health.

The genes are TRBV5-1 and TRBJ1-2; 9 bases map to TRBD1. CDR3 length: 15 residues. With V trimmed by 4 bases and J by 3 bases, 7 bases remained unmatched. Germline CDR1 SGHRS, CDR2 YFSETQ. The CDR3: CASSLQGALDYGYTF. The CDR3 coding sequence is TGCGCCAGCAGCCTACAGGGGGCACTTGACTATGGCTACACCTTC.

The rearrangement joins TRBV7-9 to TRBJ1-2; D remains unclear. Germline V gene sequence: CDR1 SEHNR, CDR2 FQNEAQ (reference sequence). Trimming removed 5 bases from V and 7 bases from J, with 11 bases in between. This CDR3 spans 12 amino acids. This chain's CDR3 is CASSLDVLGYTF. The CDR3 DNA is TGTGCCAGCAGCCTCGACGTCCTTGGCTACACCTTC. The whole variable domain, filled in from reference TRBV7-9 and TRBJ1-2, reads DTGVSQNPRHKITKRGQNVTFRCDPISEHNRLYWYRQTLGQGPEFLTYFQNEAQLEKSRLLSDRFSAERPKGSFSTLEIQRTEQGDSAMYLCASSLDVLGYTFGSGTRLTVV.

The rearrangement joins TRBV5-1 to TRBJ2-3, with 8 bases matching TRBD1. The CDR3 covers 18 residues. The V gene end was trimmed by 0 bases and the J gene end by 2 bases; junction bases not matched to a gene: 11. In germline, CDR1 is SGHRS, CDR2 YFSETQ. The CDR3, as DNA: TGCGCCAGCAGCTTGGGGCAGGGGGCGATACGATCCACAGATACGCAGTATTTT. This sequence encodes CASSLGQGAIRSTDTQYF. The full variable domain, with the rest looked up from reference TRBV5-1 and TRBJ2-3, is KAGVTQTPRYLIKTRGQQVTLSCSPISGHRSVSWYQQTPGQGLQFLFEYFSETQRNKGNFPGRFSGRQFSNSRSEMNVSTLELGDSALYLCASSLGQGAIRSTDTQYFGPGTRLTVL.

The DNA for the CDR3 is TGTGCCAGCAGCGCCGGAGCGGGAGATTCTTACGAGCAGTACTTC. Amino acid sequence: CASSAGAGDSYEQYF. The V call is TRBV21-1, the J call TRBJ2-7; whether TRBD2, the table's D call, matches the DNA was not checked. TRBV21-1 is annotated as a pseudogene. The CDR3 runs 15 residues.

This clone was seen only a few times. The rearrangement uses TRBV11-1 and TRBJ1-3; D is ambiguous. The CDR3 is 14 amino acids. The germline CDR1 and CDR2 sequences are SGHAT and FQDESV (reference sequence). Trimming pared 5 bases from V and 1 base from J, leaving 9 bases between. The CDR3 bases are TGTGCCAGCAGCCGGACCAATTCTGGAAACACCATATATTTT. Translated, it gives CASSRTNSGNTIYF.

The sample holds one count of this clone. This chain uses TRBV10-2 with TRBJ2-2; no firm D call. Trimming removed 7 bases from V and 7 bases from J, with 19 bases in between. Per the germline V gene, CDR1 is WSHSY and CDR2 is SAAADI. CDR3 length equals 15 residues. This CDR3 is CASTAVGVGVGELFF. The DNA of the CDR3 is TGCGCCAGCACCGCCGTCGGTGTCGGTGTCGGGGAGCTGTTTTTT.

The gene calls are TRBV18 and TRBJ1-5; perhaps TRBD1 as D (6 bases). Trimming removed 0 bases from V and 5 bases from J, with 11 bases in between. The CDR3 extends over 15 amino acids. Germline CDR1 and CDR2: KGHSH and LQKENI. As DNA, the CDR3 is TGTGCCAGCTCACCACCCGGGGGGGCAGATCAGCCCCAGCATTTT. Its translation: CASSPPGGADQPQHF.

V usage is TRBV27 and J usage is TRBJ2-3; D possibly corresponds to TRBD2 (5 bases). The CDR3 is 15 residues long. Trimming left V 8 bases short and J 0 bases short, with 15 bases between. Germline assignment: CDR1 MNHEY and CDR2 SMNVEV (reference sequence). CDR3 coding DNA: TGTGCCAGCGAATCAAGGAGGTGGAGCACAGATACGCAGTATTTT. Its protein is CASESRRWSTDTQYF.

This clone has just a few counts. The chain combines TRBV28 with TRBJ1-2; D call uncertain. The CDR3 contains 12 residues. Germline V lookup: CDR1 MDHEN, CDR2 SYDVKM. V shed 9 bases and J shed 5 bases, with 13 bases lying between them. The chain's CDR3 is CASTASRYGYTF. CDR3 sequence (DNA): TGTGCCAGTACCGCTAGCAGATATGGCTACACCTTC.

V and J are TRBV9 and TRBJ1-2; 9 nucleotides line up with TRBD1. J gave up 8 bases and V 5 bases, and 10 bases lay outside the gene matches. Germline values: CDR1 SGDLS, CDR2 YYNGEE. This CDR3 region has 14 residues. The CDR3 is CASRKDRGNGGYTF. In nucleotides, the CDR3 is TGTGCCAGCAGAAAGGACAGGGGAAATGGGGGCTACACCTTC.

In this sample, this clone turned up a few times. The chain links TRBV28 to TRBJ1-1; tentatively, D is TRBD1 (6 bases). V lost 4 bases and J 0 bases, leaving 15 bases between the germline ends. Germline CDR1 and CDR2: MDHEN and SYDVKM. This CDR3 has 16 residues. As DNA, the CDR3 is TGTGCCAGCAGTTCACCGGACAGCTACATGAACACTGAAGCTTTCTTT. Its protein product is CASSSPDSYMNTEAFF.

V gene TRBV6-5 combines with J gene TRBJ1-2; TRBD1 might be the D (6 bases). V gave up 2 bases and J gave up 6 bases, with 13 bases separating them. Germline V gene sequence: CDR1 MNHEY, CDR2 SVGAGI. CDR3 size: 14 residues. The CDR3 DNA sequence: TGTGCCAGCAGTTACATACAGGGCTGGGATGGCTACACCTTC. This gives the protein CASSYIQGWDGYTF.

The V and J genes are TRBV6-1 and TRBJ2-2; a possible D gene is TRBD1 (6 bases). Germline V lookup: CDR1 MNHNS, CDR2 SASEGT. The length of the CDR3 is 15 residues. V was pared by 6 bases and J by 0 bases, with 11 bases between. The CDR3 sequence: CASRTGSANTGELFF. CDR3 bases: TGTGCCAGCAGGACAGGTTCGGCGAACACCGGGGAGCTGTTTTTT.

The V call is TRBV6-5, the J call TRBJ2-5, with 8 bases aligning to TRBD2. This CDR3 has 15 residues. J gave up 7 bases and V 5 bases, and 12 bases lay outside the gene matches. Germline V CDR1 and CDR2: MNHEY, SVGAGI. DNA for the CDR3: TGTGCCAGCAGTCCTCGGAGGACTAGCCCGGGGACCCAGTACTTC. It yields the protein CASSPRRTSPGTQYF.

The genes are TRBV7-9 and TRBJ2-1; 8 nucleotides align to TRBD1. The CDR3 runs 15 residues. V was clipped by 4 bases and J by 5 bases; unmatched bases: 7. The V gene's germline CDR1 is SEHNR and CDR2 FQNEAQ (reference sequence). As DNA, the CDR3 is TGTGCCAGCAGCTCCAGAGGACAGGGCCACAATGAGCAGTTCTTC. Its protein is CASSSRGQGHNEQFF.

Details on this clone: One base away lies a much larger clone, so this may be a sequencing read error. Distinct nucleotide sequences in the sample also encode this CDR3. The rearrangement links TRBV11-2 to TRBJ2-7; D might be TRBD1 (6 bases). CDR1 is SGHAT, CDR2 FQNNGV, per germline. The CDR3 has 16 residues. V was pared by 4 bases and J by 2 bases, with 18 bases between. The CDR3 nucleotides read TGTGCCAGCAGCTCCCTCACAGGGAGTAGAGCCTACGAGCAGTACTTC. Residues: CASSSLTGSRAYEQYF.

The CDR3 region has the DNA TGTGCCAGCAGCGTCGATGCGGGAGGGATAGGTGAGCAGTTCTTC. Translated: CASSVDAGGIGEQFF. This chain links TRBV9 with TRBJ2-1, with 9 bases identical to TRBD2. The CDR3 has 15 residues. In germline, CDR1 is SGDLS, CDR2 YYNGEE. The V segment lost 2 bases and the J segment 9 bases; nucleotides outside the gene matches: 9.

CDR3 DNA: TGTGCCAGCAGCCTTCAGCGGAGGTGGAATGAAAAACTGTTTTTT. Amino acid sequence: CASSLQRRWNEKLFF. V gene TRBV14 combines with J gene TRBJ1-4; D gene ambiguous. Trimming removed 4 bases at V and 5 bases at J, with 14 bases between. Germline CDR1 is SGHDN and CDR2 is FVKESK. The CDR3 covers 15 residues.

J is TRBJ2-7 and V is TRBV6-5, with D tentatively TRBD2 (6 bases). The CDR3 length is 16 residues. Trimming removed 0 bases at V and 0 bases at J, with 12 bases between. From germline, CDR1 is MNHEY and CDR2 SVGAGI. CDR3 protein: CASSYSRGGNSYEQYF. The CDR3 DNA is TGTGCCAGCAGTTACTCGAGGGGCGGGAACTCCTACGAGCAGTACTTC.

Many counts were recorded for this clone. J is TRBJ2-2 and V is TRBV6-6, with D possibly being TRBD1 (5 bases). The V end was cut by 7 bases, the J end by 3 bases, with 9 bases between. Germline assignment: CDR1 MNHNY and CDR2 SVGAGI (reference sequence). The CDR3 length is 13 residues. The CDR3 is CASTPRDTGELFF. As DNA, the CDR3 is TGTGCCAGCACACCCAGGGACACCGGGGAGCTGTTTTTT.